Each of the 20 T cell receptor beta chains below was sequenced from the same sample in a study of cytomegalovirus exposure and HLA in healthy donors. 60 Vbeta and 13 Jbeta primers were used in PCR. Libraries were prepared by immunoSEQ multiplex PCR; TCRdb keeps only in-frame clonotypes and omits some of them. This sample yields approximately 150,000 clones, of which 77% are seen a single time; less than 9% belongs to the top ten. Sequencing was done on a sample of PBMCs. These receptors all come from a male donor in good health and CMV-seropositive.

This chain uses TRBV30 with TRBJ1-2, with TRBD1 matching 8 bases. The V and J ends lost 1 base and 4 bases, in that order; junction bases with no gene match: 2. CDR1 and CDR2 (germline): GTSNPN, SVGIG (reference sequence). This CDR3 has 13 amino acids. CDR3 nucleotide sequence: TGTGCCTGGAGTGAAGACAGGGGCTATGGCTACACCTTC. Its protein is CAWSEDRGYGYTF.

In DNA form, the CDR3 reads TGTGCCAGCAGCTTTGGCGGAGCCGGCACAGATACGCAGTATTTT. This codes for CASSFGGAGTDTQYF. This chain links TRBV6-5 with TRBJ2-3; D unclear. The length of the CDR3 is 15 residues. Germline CDR1 MNHEY, CDR2 SVGAGI. Trimming cost V 6 bases and J 1 base, with 14 bases left between them.

V usage is TRBV6-5 and J usage is TRBJ2-3, with D perhaps matching TRBD2 (6 bases). Germline values: CDR1 MNHEY, CDR2 SVGAGI. V lost 6 bases, J lost 0 bases, and 10 bases lay in between. The length of the CDR3 is 14 residues. The CDR3 sequence: CASRVSGSTDTQYF. Here the CDR3 DNA reads TGTGCCAGCAGGGTTAGCGGTAGCACAGATACGCAGTATTTT.

This rearrangement joins TRBV5-1 to TRBJ2-3, with D perhaps TRBD2 (7 bases). CDR3 length: 16 amino acids. Germline CDR1 is SGHRS and CDR2 is YFSETQ. Trimming removed 6 bases from V and 4 bases from J, with 21 bases in between. This CDR3 reads CASTSWGGLQADTQYF. The CDR3 DNA is TGCGCCAGCACGTCCTGGGGGGGCCTGCAGGCAGATACGCAGTATTTT.

The gene calls are TRBV18 and TRBJ1-2; TRBD1 aligns across 7 bases. This CDR3 region has 14 residues. V lost 7 bases, J lost 6 bases, and 11 bases stayed unmatched. CDR1 KGHSH and CDR2 LQKENI come from the germline V gene. CDR3 loop: CASFTDRETNGYTF. In nucleotides, the CDR3 is TGTGCCAGCTTCACCGACAGGGAAACGAATGGCTACACCTTC.

This sequence joins TRBV6-1 and TRBJ2-1; 9 bases are shared with TRBD1. The CDR3 is 14 residues long. The germline CDR1 and CDR2 sequences are MNHNS and SASEGT. V lost 3 bases, J lost 8 bases, and 5 bases stayed unmatched. The CDR3 sequence: CASSESRDRDEQFF. In nucleotides, the CDR3 is TGTGCCAGCAGTGAGTCCCGGGACAGGGATGAGCAGTTCTTC.

J is TRBJ1-5 and V is TRBV4-2; no firm D call. The V and J ends lost 1 base and 0 bases respectively, with 7 bases between them. This CDR3 has 15 residues. Germline V gene sequence: CDR1 LGHNA, CDR2 YNFKEQ. CDR3 DNA: TGTGCCAGCAGCCAAGGGCAGGATAGCAATCAGCCCCAGCATTTT. Translation: CASSQGQDSNQPQHF.

This chain connects TRBV19 to TRBJ2-3, with D possibly being TRBD2 (5 bases). The CDR3 extends over 14 amino acids. Germline CDR1 is LNHDA and CDR2 is SQIVND (reference sequence). V was trimmed by 6 bases and J by 3 bases, leaving 13 bases between them. This CDR3 reads CASRPGGRTDTQYF. The CDR3 coding sequence is TGTGCCAGTAGACCAGGAGGTCGAACAGATACGCAGTATTTT.

This rearrangement joins TRBV6-1 to TRBJ2-7, with a tentative D call TRBD1 (6 bases). With 2 bases removed from V and 1 base from J, the gap between germline ends came to 9 bases. This CDR3 has 14 residues. Germline V gene sequence: CDR1 MNHNS, CDR2 SASEGT. The DNA for the CDR3 is TGTGCCAGCAGTGAATGGACAGAATCCTACGAGCAGTACTTC. Translating it yields CASSEWTESYEQYF.

The genes are TRBV6-5 and TRBJ2-7; 7 nucleotides align to TRBD1. Germline V gene lookup returns CDR1 MNHEY and CDR2 SVGAGI. The CDR3 runs to 15 residues. The V gene end was trimmed by 2 bases and the J gene end by 2 bases; junction bases not matched to a gene: 6. The chain's CDR3 is CASSYGTERAYEQYF. The CDR3 region has the DNA TGTGCCAGCAGTTACGGGACAGAAAGAGCCTACGAGCAGTACTTC.

The chain carries TRBV27 and TRBJ1-4; no clear D. The CDR3 sequence is 18 residues long. Germline-derived CDR1 and CDR2 are MNHEY and SMNVEV (reference sequence). Trimming cost V 5 bases and J 5 bases, with 24 bases left between them. In DNA form, the CDR3 reads TGTGCCAGCAGTGCCCGGGCATCCCTCGGGCGGGAAAATGAAAAACTGTTTTTT. It is translated as CASSARASLGRENEKLFF.

The gene calls are TRBV12-2 and TRBJ2-7; the table's D call of TRBD2 was not tested on the DNA. TRBV12-2 counts as a pseudogene. This CDR3 is built from 16 residues. CDR3 region: CASRSPRGNSSYEQYF. DNA of the CDR3: TGTGCAAGTCGCTCACCCCGGGGGAATTCCTCCTACGAGCAGTACTTC.

The chain links TRBV29-1 to TRBJ1-2; unclear D gene. The V end was cut by 6 bases, the J end by 4 bases, with 12 bases between. The germline gives CDR1 SQVTM, CDR2 ANQGSEA. The CDR3 spans 12 residues. The CDR3 region is CSVGQASYGYTF. CDR3 nucleotides: TGCAGCGTCGGCCAGGCGTCCTATGGCTACACCTTC. Looking up the rest from reference TRBV29-1 and TRBJ1-2 gives the full variable domain: SAVISQKPSRDICQRGTSLTIQCQVDSQVTMMFWYRQQPGQSLTLIATANQGSEATYESGFVIDKFPISRPNLTFSTLTVSNMSPEDSSIYLCSVGQASYGYTFGSGTRLTVV.

J is TRBJ1-2 and V is TRBV30; D is undetermined. This CDR3 contains 12 residues. The V end was cut by 3 bases, the J end by 1 base, with 6 bases between. In germline, CDR1 is GTSNPN, CDR2 SVGIG (reference sequence). This CDR3 reads CAWRTVNYGYTF. CDR3 DNA sequence: TGTGCCTGGAGAACAGTTAACTATGGCTACACCTTC.

The genes are TRBV28 and TRBJ1-1; the D gene is possibly TRBD1 (6 bases). Trimming shortened V by 6 bases and J by 5 bases, and 19 bases separated the two germline ends. The germline V gene encodes CDR1 MDHEN and CDR2 SYDVKM. The CDR3 covers 15 residues. The CDR3 reads CASSLLRGRGTEAFF. In DNA, the CDR3 is TGTGCCAGCAGCCTCCTGCGTGGAAGGGGGACTGAAGCTTTCTTT.

This chain joins TRBV9 and TRBJ1-2; D is possibly TRBD1 (5 bases). CDR3 length equals 15 residues. Per the germline V gene, CDR1 is SGDLS and CDR2 is YYNGEE. Trimming left V 0 bases short and J 4 bases short, with 13 bases between. CDR3 loop: CASSVDGGSLYGYTF. The CDR3, as DNA: TGTGCCAGCAGCGTAGACGGGGGGAGCCTCTATGGCTACACCTTC.

V gene TRBV6-1 combines with J gene TRBJ2-7; TRBD1 might be the D (6 bases). This CDR3 is built from 15 residues. V was clipped by 3 bases and J by 1 base, with 13 bases between them. Germline V gene lookup returns CDR1 MNHNS and CDR2 SASEGT. The CDR3 spells CASSDSRTESYEQYF. The CDR3, as DNA: TGTGCCAGCAGTGATTCTCGGACAGAATCCTACGAGCAGTACTTC.

This chain uses TRBV19 with TRBJ2-7, with 7 bases that match TRBD2. Per germline, CDR1 LNHDA and CDR2 SQIVND (reference sequence). Germline trimming cut 4 bases from V and 6 bases from J; bases unmatched to any gene: 12. The CDR3 loop spans 15 amino acids. The CDR3 region is CASSRAPAGVGEQYF. The CDR3 region has the DNA TGTGCCAGTAGTAGGGCCCCCGCGGGGGTGGGCGAGCAGTACTTC.

This clone showed up just a few times. This chain connects TRBV4-3 to TRBJ1-2, with 7 bases fitting TRBD1. The CDR3 loop spans 16 amino acids. Trimming removed 3 bases from V and 7 bases from J; junction bases left unmatched: 14. Germline CDR1 and CDR2: LGHNA and YSLEER. CDR3 coding DNA: TGCGCCAGCAGCCATGGCTCTGACAGGGCCGTTGCTGGCTACACCTTC. Protein: CASSHGSDRAVAGYTF.

This chain uses TRBV7-9 with TRBJ1-6, with D uncertain. Trimming took off 3 bases at V and 5 bases at J, with 11 bases between the two ends. The germline CDR1 and CDR2 sequences are SEHNR and FQNEAQ (reference sequence). The CDR3 contains 15 residues. The CDR3 DNA follows: TGTGCCAGCAGCTTCCTCGGGTTACATAATTCACCCCTCCACTTT. This encodes CASSFLGLHNSPLHF.